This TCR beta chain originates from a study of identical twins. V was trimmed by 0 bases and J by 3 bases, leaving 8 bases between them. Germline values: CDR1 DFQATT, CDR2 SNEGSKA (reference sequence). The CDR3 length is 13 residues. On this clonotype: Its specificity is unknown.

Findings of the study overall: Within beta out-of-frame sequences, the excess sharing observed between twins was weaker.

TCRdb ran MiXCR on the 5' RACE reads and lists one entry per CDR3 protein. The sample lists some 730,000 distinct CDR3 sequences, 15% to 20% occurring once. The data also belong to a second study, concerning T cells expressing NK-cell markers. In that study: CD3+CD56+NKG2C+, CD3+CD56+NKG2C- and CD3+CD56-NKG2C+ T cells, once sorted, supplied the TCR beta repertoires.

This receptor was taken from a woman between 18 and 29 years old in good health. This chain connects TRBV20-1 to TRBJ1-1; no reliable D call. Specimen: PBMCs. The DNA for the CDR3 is TGCAGTGCTAGAGAGCCTCGGGACACTGAAGCTTTCTTT. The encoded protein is CSAREPRDTEAFF.